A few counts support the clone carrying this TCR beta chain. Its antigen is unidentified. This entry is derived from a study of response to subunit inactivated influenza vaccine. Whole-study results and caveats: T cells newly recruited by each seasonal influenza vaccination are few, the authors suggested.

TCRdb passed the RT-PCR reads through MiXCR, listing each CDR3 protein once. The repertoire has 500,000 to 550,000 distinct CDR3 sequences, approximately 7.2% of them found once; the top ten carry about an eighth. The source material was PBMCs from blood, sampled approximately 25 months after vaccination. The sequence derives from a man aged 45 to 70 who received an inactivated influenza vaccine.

The CDR3 is CASSLVGLGSRADTQYF. The CDR3, as DNA: TGTGCCAGCAGCTTAGTTGGTCTCGGGAGTAGGGCAGATACGCAGTATTTT. The chain combines TRBV11-2 with TRBJ2-3; D is perhaps TRBD2 (6 bases). The CDR3 loop spans 17 amino acids. V lost 1 base and J lost 4, with 18 bases in between. Germline loops: CDR1 SGHAT, CDR2 FQNNGV.